This T cell receptor (beta chain) was profiled in a study of T cells in Graves' hyperthyroidism and ophthalmopathy. Uncontrolled infection, other autoimmune disease, pregnancy or lactation disqualified patients from enrolment. The CDR3 contains 13 residues. The V and J ends lost 8 bases and 1 base respectively, with 14 bases between them. Looked up from germline, CDR1 is SQVTM and CDR2 is ANQGSEA. TCR beta CDR3 regions were amplified from RNA. The TCR CDR3 was amplified in a first-round RT-PCR using the HTBI primer set. TCRdb used MiXCR to reprocess the multiplex PCR reads, holding one entry per CDR3 protein. The repertoire includes hundreds of thousands of distinct CDR3 sequences, over 40% of them detected once, and under 8% sits in the top ten.

Sequencing used peripheral blood or thyroid tissue (not recorded which). V gene TRBV29-1 combines with J gene TRBJ2-5; D is perhaps TRBD1 (6 bases). This receptor was taken from an adult man with Graves' disease, either hyperthyroidism or ophthalmopathy (not recorded which). The CDR3 loop reads CSLLTGTQETQYF. The CDR3 nucleotides are TGCAGCCTCTTGACAGGAACCCAAGAGACCCAGTACTTC.